A selection of T cell receptor beta chains follows, all from one sample in a study of CD8+CD57+ T cells in acquired aplastic anemia. TCRdb used MiXCR to reprocess the reads, holding one entry per CDR3 protein. The sample has about 68,000 distinct CDR3 sequences; roughly 50% are singletons. The specimen sequenced was sorted CD4+, CD8+, or CD8+CD57+ T cells (not recorded which) from PBMCs. These receptor sequences come from a human donor in good health, serving as a control. Both conserved end residues are part of each CDR3. The order of the fields is V gene, D gene, clone size, J gene, CDR3 protein, CDR3 DNA. D genes are given only for firm matches. A clone size is listed for some rows: how often the clone was seen (once, few, many), or a class if it is expanded.

>TRBV7-9|.|once|TRBJ1-1
CASSFSLRNTEAFF
TGTGCCAGCAGCTTCTCATTACGGAACACTGAAGCTTTCTTT
>TRBV2|.|.|TRBJ1-2
CASKSTLNYGYTF
TGTGCCAGCAAATCGACACTTAACTATGGCTACACCTTC
>TRBV10-3|TRBD1|.|TRBJ1-1
CAIKGQGALNTEAFF
TGTGCCATCAAAGGGCAGGGGGCACTGAACACTGAAGCTTTCTTT
>TRBV29-1|.|medium-sized|TRBJ2-7
CSVRLGRGSYEQYF
TGCAGCGTCCGCTTGGGGCGAGGTTCCTACGAGCAGTACTTC
>TRBV11-1|.|.|TRBJ2-3
CASSETGGSTDTQYF
TGTGCCAGCAGCGAGACAGGAGGCAGCACAGATACGCAGTATTTT
>TRBV29-1|.|medium-sized|TRBJ2-7
CSADVSRDGEQYF
TGCAGCGCTGACGTGAGCAGGGACGGCGAGCAGTACTTC
>TRBV29-1|.|.|TRBJ1-6
CSVTRDIGSPLHF
TGCAGCGTGACCCGGGACATCGGTTCACCCCTCCACTTT
>TRBV10-3|.|few|TRBJ2-7
CAISGQVDSYEQYF
TGTGCCATCAGTGGACAGGTGGATTCCTACGAGCAGTACTTC
>TRBV24-1|.|.|TRBJ2-3
CATSEGGRGTDTQYF
TGTGCCACCAGTGAGGGGGGACGGGGCACAGATACGCAGTATTTT
>TRBV7-3|.|.|TRBJ1-6
CASSSGLSSPLHF
TGTGCCAGCAGCTCCGGGCTTTCTTCACCCCTCCACTTT
>TRBV29-1|TRBD1|few|TRBJ1-2
CSVQGGSGNGYTF
TGCAGCGTCCAAGGGGGCAGTGGGAATGGCTACACCTTC
>TRBV27|.|.|TRBJ1-1
CASSPGARDEAFF
TGTGCCAGCAGCCCGGGCGCGAGGGATGAAGCTTTCTTT
>TRBV11-2|.|.|TRBJ2-1
CASRASQGNTQQFF
TGTGCCAGCAGAGCTAGCCAGGGGAACACGCAGCAGTTCTTC
>TRBV19|.|medium-sized|TRBJ1-1
CASSLVVNTEAFF
TGTGCCAGTAGTCTAGTGGTGAACACTGAAGCTTTCTTT
>TRBV20-1|.|once|TRBJ2-3
CSAPGRTDTQYF
TGCAGTGCTCCTGGTCGCACAGATACGCAGTATTTT
>TRBV13|.|many|TRBJ2-7
CASSLALRTYEQYF
TGTGCCAGCAGCCTAGCGCTGAGAACCTACGAGCAGTACTTC
>TRBV6-1|TRBD2|many|TRBJ2-7
CASRREGPYEQYF
TGTGCCAGCAGACGGGAGGGCCCCTACGAGCAGTACTTC
>TRBV5-6|.|.|TRBJ1-6
CASSLGGPLSSYNSPRHF
TGTGCCAGCAGCTTGGGGGGGCCTCTAAGCTCCTATAATTCACCCCGCCACTTT
>TRBV7-6|.|.|TRBJ1-1
CASSLVFF
TGTGCCAGCAGCTTAGTTTTCTTT
>TRBV10-3|TRBD1|many|TRBJ1-1
CASRTGGFGKGTEAFF
TGTGCCAGCCGGACAGGGGGATTTGGGAAAGGCACTGAAGCTTTCTTT
>TRBV20-1|.|.|TRBJ1-2
CSARGDTSYGYTF
TGCAGTGCTAGAGGGGACACGAGCTATGGCTACACCTTC
>TRBV7-2|.|.|TRBJ2-6
CASSPTSGTPNVLTF
TGTGCCAGCAGCCCAACATCGGGCACCCCCAACGTCCTGACTTTC
>TRBV2|TRBD1|few|TRBJ1-2
CASAAAGQGASGYTF
TGTGCCAGCGCCGCGGCGGGACAGGGGGCGTCTGGCTACACCTTC
>TRBV2|.|few|TRBJ1-5
CASSNDRWMKPQHF
TGTGCCAGCAGTAACGACAGGTGGATGAAGCCCCAGCATTTT
>TRBV3-1|.|.|TRBJ2-7
CASSQVTDLSYEQYF
TGTGCCAGCAGCCAGGTCACAGACCTATCCTACGAGCAGTACTTC
>TRBV5-4|.|many|TRBJ2-7
CASSLRGATNYEQYF
TGTGCCAGCAGCTTAAGGGGAGCCACCAACTACGAGCAGTACTTC
>TRBV19|TRBD2|.|TRBJ2-5
CASSIRLARQETQYF
TGTGCCAGTAGTATCCGACTAGCCAGACAAGAGACCCAGTACTTC
>TRBV19|.|.|TRBJ1-5
CASRSNNQPQHF
TGTGCCAGTAGGAGTAACAATCAGCCCCAGCATTTT
>TRBV7-8|.|.|TRBJ2-7
CASSPRLSYEQYF
TGTGCCAGCAGCCCGAGGCTCTCCTACGAGCAGTACTTC